This T cell receptor (beta chain) was sequenced in a study of cytomegalovirus exposure and HLA in healthy donors. The CDR3 has 12 amino acids. Germline V CDR1 and CDR2: MNHNS, SASEGT. The J segment lost 7 bases and the V segment lost 6 bases, leaving 5 bases of the junction unmatched. 60 Vbeta and 13 Jbeta primers were used in PCR. Profiling relied on immunoSEQ multiplex PCR, and the TCRdb table lists in-frame clones only, not all of them. Here the sample spans about 65,000 clones, almost 80% being singletons. Regarding the study as a whole: Accurate prediction of most subjects' HLA-A and HLA-B alleles from TCR beta sequences was reported. There was a cluster of highly shared sequence variants that was likely a sequencing artifact.

With respect to this clone: Antigen unknown.

Despite likely unrecorded immune exposures, the donors were nominally healthy at the time of sampling. This receptor was identified in a girl aged 10 to 17 in good health and CMV-seropositive. The source material was PBMCs. The chain links TRBV6-1 to TRBJ1-2, with 7 positions matching TRBD1. As DNA, the CDR3 is TGTGCCAGCAGGGGACAGCGAGCTGGCTACACCTTC. This gives the protein CASRGQRAGYTF.